A single sample is the source of the 8 T cell receptor beta chains below, sequenced in a study of response to subunit inactivated influenza vaccine. Using its own MiXCR run on the RT-PCR reads, TCRdb lists one record per CDR3 protein. Counted here are about 700,000 distinct CDR3 sequences, about 15% occurring once; the ten biggest clones make up 5.5% to 7%. The sample here was PBMCs from blood, taken around 15 days before vaccination. The receptors derive from a man aged 45-65 years who received an inactivated influenza vaccine.

This chain links TRBV30 with TRBJ2-1, with TRBD2 identical over 10 bases. From germline, CDR1 is GTSNPN and CDR2 SVGIG (reference sequence). The CDR3 sequence is 15 residues long. The ends lost 2 bases at V and 6 bases at J; junction bases unmatched: 7. CDR3 loop: CAWSLGTSELNEQFF. The CDR3 coding sequence is TGTGCCTGGAGTCTAGGGACTAGCGAGCTCAATGAGCAGTTCTTC. The full variable domain, with the rest looked up from reference TRBV30 and TRBJ2-1, is SQTIHQWPATLVQPVGSPLSLECTVEGTSNPNLYWYRQAAGRGLQLLFYSVGIGQISSEVPQNLSASRPQDRQFILSSKKLLLSDSGFYLCAWSLGTSELNEQFFGPGTRLTVL.

There are many counts of this clonotype. This chain uses TRBV7-8 with TRBJ2-5; 7 bases align to TRBD1. Germline V CDR1 and CDR2: SGHVS, FQNEAQ. This CDR3 spans 17 amino acids. V shed 5 bases and J 1 base; nucleotides not matched to a gene: 13. For the CDR3, the DNA is TGTGCCAGCAGCCCCGATCTAGGAACAGGGGTCCAAGAGACCCAGTACTTC. Protein sequence: CASSPDLGTGVQETQYF.

V is TRBV20-1 and J is TRBJ2-5; weak D call: TRBD1 (6 bases). Germline CDR1 DFQATT, CDR2 SNEGSKA (reference sequence). V was trimmed by 4 bases and J by 7 bases, leaving 13 bases between them. The CDR3 is made up of 12 amino acids. CDR3 bases: TGCAGTGCTACAGGGGAAGGGGCGACCCAGTACTTC. It translates to CSATGEGATQYF.

The chain couples TRBV10-3 to TRBJ2-6; no clear D. Trimming shortened V by 11 bases and J by 0 bases, and 11 bases separated the two germline ends. Germline V gene lookup returns CDR1 ENHRY and CDR2 SYGVKD. This CDR3 is built from 14 residues. CDR3 in amino acids: CAVSSLSGANVLTF. CDR3 DNA: TGTGCCGTCTCCAGTCTCTCTGGGGCCAACGTCCTGACTTTC.

In its sample, this clonotype was seen a few times. This chain uses TRBV2 with TRBJ2-3; D remains unclear. CDR1 and CDR2 from the germline V gene are SNHLY and FYNNEI. V lost 6 bases, J lost 6 bases, and 7 bases lay in between. CDR3 length: 11 amino acids. The CDR3 region is CASRSRDTQYF. The DNA of the CDR3 is TGTGCCAGCAGAAGCCGGGATACGCAGTATTTT.

This chain joins TRBV20-1 and TRBJ2-2; TRBD2 might be the D (5 bases). Germline loops: CDR1 DFQATT, CDR2 SNEGSKA (reference sequence). The CDR3 runs 14 residues. V lost 4 bases and J lost 0, with 9 bases in between. The CDR3 DNA sequence: TGCAGTGCTACGGCGGGCGCGAACACCGGGGAGCTGTTTTTT. Amino acids: CSATAGANTGELFF.

The rearrangement joins TRBV7-2 to TRBJ2-7; TRBD2 aligns across 9 bases. This CDR3 has 15 residues. Germline V gene data show CDR1 as SGHTA and CDR2 as FQGNSA. The ends lost 2 bases at V and 7 bases at J; junction bases unmatched: 9. The CDR3 spells CASSLSSGAVGEQYF. The CDR3 DNA is TGTGCCAGCAGCTTATCTAGCGGGGCGGTGGGGGAGCAGTACTTC.

The chain has TRBV5-1 and TRBJ1-1; 9 nucleotides line up with TRBD1. V trimming: 0 bases; J trimming: 10 bases; junction bases outside the gene matches: 4. The CDR3 is 13 residues long. Germline loops: CDR1 SGHRS, CDR2 YFSETQ. The CDR3 spells CASSLETGGGAFF. CDR3 nucleotide sequence: TGCGCCAGCAGCTTGGAGACAGGGGGGGGAGCTTTCTTT.